The 32 T cell receptor beta chains below come from one sample, sequenced in a study of blood T cell repertoires in COVID-19. Assay: immunoSEQ multiplex PCR; the TCRdb copy retains only in-frame clones and omits some. The data show around 97,000 clones, roughly 84% seen once. The sample was peripheral blood. These receptor sequences come from a human donor in a cohort sampled during active COVID-19.

This rearrangement joins TRBV10-3 to TRBJ1-5, with D perhaps TRBD1 (6 bases). CDR3 length: 14 residues. The germline CDR1 and CDR2 sequences are ENHRY and SYGVKD. V gave up 2 bases and J gave up 1 base, with 6 bases separating them. CDR3 amino acids: CAISEGGSNQPQHF. The CDR3 nucleotides are TGTGCCATCAGTGAGGGGGGCAGCAATCAGCCCCAGCATTTT.

This rearrangement joins TRBV4-1 to TRBJ1-6; the match to TRBD1 covers 11 bases. J lost 6 bases, V lost 0 bases, and 7 bases had no gene match. CDR1 is MGHRA and CDR2 is YSYEKL in the germline V gene. There are 18 residues in the CDR3. CDR3 bases: TGCGCCAGCAGCCAAGATCACGGGACAGGGGGTTCTAATTCACCCCTCCACTTT. It yields the protein CASSQDHGTGGSNSPLHF.

The V gene is TRBV7-3, the J gene TRBJ2-5; 8 nucleotides agree with TRBD2. The CDR3 runs to 15 residues. V trimming: 5 bases; J trimming: 5 bases; junction bases outside the gene matches: 10. Germline values: CDR1 SGHTA, CDR2 FQGTGA. The CDR3 bases are TGTGCCAGCAGCCTTGGGAGCGGGAGTGGGGAGACCCAGTACTTC. Protein: CASSLGSGSGETQYF. Full variable domain (missing parts from reference TRBV7-3 and TRBJ2-5): GAGVSQTPSNKVTEKGKYVELRCDPISGHTALYWYRQSLGQGPEFLIYFQGTGAADDSGLPNDRFFAVRPEGSVSTLKIQRTERGDSAVYLCASSLGSGSGETQYFGPGTRLLVL.

A single count supports this clone. The rearrangement joins TRBV5-5 to TRBJ1-4; D is unresolved. V was pared by 2 bases and J by 3 bases, with 11 bases between. Germline V gene lookup returns CDR1 SGHKS and CDR2 YYEKEE (reference sequence). The CDR3 extends over 15 amino acids. The chain's CDR3 is CASSFLAGANEKLFF. The CDR3 DNA reads as TGTGCCAGCAGCTTTTTGGCAGGTGCTAATGAAAAACTGTTTTTT.

Only one count was recorded for this clone. This chain uses TRBV18 with TRBJ1-1; no definite D call. The germline V gene has CDR1 KGHSH and CDR2 LQKENI. CDR3 length equals 15 residues. V was shortened by 2 bases and J by 4 bases, with 14 bases between the two germline ends. The CDR3 here is CASSPVSEVGTEAFF. DNA for the CDR3: TGTGCCAGCTCACCAGTGTCAGAGGTGGGCACTGAAGCTTTCTTT.

The chain joins TRBV6-1 to TRBJ2-2; no reliable D call. CDR1 and CDR2 (germline): MNHNS, SASEGT. The CDR3 runs to 15 residues. Trimming left V 3 bases short and J 3 bases short, with 11 bases between. CDR3 nucleotide sequence: TGTGCCAGCAGTGAGGCGACTGGAGACACCGGGGAGCTGTTTTTT. This translates into CASSEATGDTGELFF.

This clone was detected once. The chain employs TRBV11-2 and TRBJ1-6; 9 nucleotides align to TRBD1. This CDR3 is built from 16 residues. Germline CDR1 and CDR2: SGHAT and FQNNGV. The V and J ends lost 4 bases and 6 bases, in that order; junction bases with no gene match: 7. The CDR3 region is CASSSSHRGRNSPLHF. The CDR3 DNA is TGTGCCAGCAGCTCCTCACACAGGGGGCGTAATTCACCCCTCCACTTT.

The genes are TRBV19 and TRBJ1-4; unclear D gene. The germline V and J ends were trimmed by 8 bases and 7 bases, with 11 bases remaining between them. In germline, CDR1 is LNHDA, CDR2 SQIVND (reference sequence). The CDR3 runs to 12 residues. The CDR3 spells CASGLGSEKLFF. The CDR3 nucleotides read TGTGCCAGTGGACTTGGGAGTGAAAAACTGTTTTTT.

The V gene is TRBV27, the J gene TRBJ2-3; no definite D call. The germline V and J ends were trimmed by 1 base and 1 base, with 15 bases remaining between them. Germline V gene data show CDR1 as MNHEY and CDR2 as SMNVEV (reference sequence). CDR3 size: 17 residues. The CDR3 region has the DNA TGTGCCAGCAGTTTATTTTTTTTATCCCAGGGCACAGATACGCAGTATTTT. This encodes CASSLFFLSQGTDTQYF.

The J gene is TRBJ2-6, the V gene TRBV30, with D uncertain. V was clipped by 1 base and J by 1 base, with 5 bases between them. This CDR3 contains 14 residues. Germline V lookup: CDR1 GTSNPN, CDR2 SVGIG (reference sequence). This CDR3 is CAWSGSSGANVLTF. The CDR3 bases are TGTGCCTGGAGTGGGAGTTCTGGGGCCAACGTCCTGACTTTC.

The CDR3 spells CASSAGGYEQYF. The CDR3, as DNA: TGTGCCAGTAGTGCCGGAGGCTACGAGCAGTACTTC. The V call is TRBV19, the J call TRBJ2-7; D perhaps matches TRBD2 (5 bases). The CDR3 sequence is 12 residues long. V was trimmed by 5 bases and J by 3 bases, leaving 8 bases between them. CDR1 LNHDA and CDR2 SQIVND come from the germline V gene (reference sequence).

The CDR3, as DNA: TGTGCCAGCAGCAAAGGACTAGCCTACAATGAGCAGTTCTTC. It is translated as CASSKGLAYNEQFF. V gene TRBV3-1 (or the pseudogene TRBV3-2) combines with J gene TRBJ2-1; 7 bases agree with TRBD2. V was clipped by 5 bases and J by 2 bases; unmatched bases: 3. There are 14 residues in the CDR3. Germline V gene lookup returns CDR1 LGHDT and CDR2 YNNKEL (reference sequence).

The count of this clone is one. V usage is TRBV24-1 and J usage is TRBJ2-5, with TRBD1 matching over 7 bases. Germline V CDR1 and CDR2: KGHDR, SFDVKD. V was clipped by 3 bases and J by 1 base; unmatched bases: 4. This CDR3 spans 15 amino acids. The DNA of the CDR3 is TGTGCCACCAGTGATCCAGACAGGGTCCAAGAGACCCAGTACTTC. The encoded protein is CATSDPDRVQETQYF.

This clone was counted a single time. The chain recombines TRBV14 with TRBJ2-1, with a possible D match to TRBD2 (6 bases). Trimming removed 5 bases from V and 5 bases from J, with 13 bases in between. This CDR3 comprises 14 residues. Per the germline V gene, CDR1 is SGHDN and CDR2 is FVKESK. CDR3 region: CASSTVGRHNEQFF. CDR3 sequence (DNA): TGTGCCAGCAGCACCGTGGGGAGGCACAATGAGCAGTTCTTC.

V is TRBV2 and J is TRBJ2-5; D is possibly TRBD1 (6 bases). Per germline, CDR1 SNHLY and CDR2 FYNNEI. Between the trimmed V and J ends, which lost 6 bases and 0 bases, there was a span of 23 bases. This CDR3 is built from 18 residues. The CDR3 coding sequence is TGTGCCAGCAGCCCCGTCCCGGGACACACTACCAACCAAGAGACCCAGTACTTC. This codes for CASSPVPGHTTNQETQYF.

The chain joins TRBV5-1 to TRBJ1-1; 10 bases agree with TRBD1. The germline gives CDR1 SGHRS, CDR2 YFSETQ. This CDR3 is built from 14 residues. After removal of 7 bases from V and 5 bases from J, the junction contained 8 bases not matched to a gene. The CDR3 loop reads CASRPGQGRTEAFF. Here the CDR3 DNA reads TGCGCCAGCCGGCCGGGACAGGGGCGTACTGAAGCTTTCTTT.

The chain couples TRBV6-5 to TRBJ2-7; TRBD2 agrees at 12 bases. Germline loops: CDR1 MNHEY, CDR2 SVGAGI. The CDR3 totals 16 residues. Trimming cost V 0 bases and J 1 base; bases outside gene matches: 1. The CDR3 DNA follows: TGTGCCAGCAGTTACTCAGGACTAGCGGGATCCTACGAGCAGTACTTC. This encodes CASSYSGLAGSYEQYF.

Notes on this clone: One junction end does not reproduce the germline sequence, and a read error may be involved. This chain uses TRBV5-5 with TRBJ2-5; TRBD2 aligns across 16 bases. CDR1 is SGHKS and CDR2 is YYEKEE in the germline V gene (reference sequence). The CDR3 consists of 14 residues. CDR3 in amino acids: CASSLPGTSGGVHF. CDR3 coding DNA: TGTGCCAGCAGCCTTCCCGGGACTAGCGGGGGGGTGCACTTC.

This clone counts as medium-sized. The chain links TRBV7-9 to TRBJ2-3; 7 bases match TRBD2. CDR3 length: 16 residues. The J segment lost 0 bases and the V segment lost 2 bases, leaving 5 bases of the junction unmatched. The germline V gene has CDR1 SEHNR and CDR2 FQNEAQ (reference sequence). The CDR3 spells CASSLKGSGSTDTQYF. CDR3 sequence (DNA): TGTGCCAGCAGCTTAAAGGGTAGCGGGAGCACAGATACGCAGTATTTT.

This clone was picked up a small number of times. DNA of the CDR3: TGTGCCAGCAGCATCCAGACAGCGGGAGACAACGAGCAGTACTTC. Amino acids: CASSIQTAGDNEQYF. This sequence joins TRBV7-3 and TRBJ2-7; the match to TRBD2 covers 8 bases. Germline lookup yields CDR1 SGHTA and CDR2 FQGTGA. The CDR3 has 15 amino acids. The junction had 11 bases not matched to a gene; V was cut back by 5 bases and J by 5 bases.

In regard to this clone: At one end, the junction sequence differs from germline, possibly due to a read error. The V gene is TRBV29-1, the J gene TRBJ1-5, with 11 bases aligning to TRBD1. This CDR3 comprises 15 residues. The V gene's germline CDR1 is SQVTM and CDR2 ANQGSEA. The CDR3 DNA follows: TGCAGCGTTGAGGCCGGGACAGGGGGGAATCAGGCCCAGCATTTT. Its protein product is CSVEAGTGGNQAQHF. Full variable domain (missing parts from reference TRBV29-1 and TRBJ1-5): SAVISQKPSRDICQRGTSLTIQCQVDSQVTMMFWYRQQPGQSLTLIATANQGSEATYESGFVIDKFPISRPNLTFSTLTVSNMSPEDSSIYLCSVEAGTGGNQAQHFGDGTRLSIL.

This chain links TRBV19 with TRBJ2-3; 7 nucleotides match TRBD1. There are 16 residues in the CDR3. Germline loops: CDR1 LNHDA, CDR2 SQIVND (reference sequence). J was trimmed by 0 bases and V by 4 bases; bases with no gene match: 7. CDR3 sequence (DNA): TGTGCCAGTAGTACAAAGGGGGCCTTTAGCACAGATACGCAGTATTTT. This sequence encodes CASSTKGAFSTDTQYF.

The chain carries TRBV2 and TRBJ2-3; 9 nucleotides align to TRBD1. The length of the CDR3 is 16 residues. V lost 3 bases, J lost 6 bases, and 10 bases stayed unmatched. Germline V gene sequence: CDR1 SNHLY, CDR2 FYNNEI. CDR3 nucleotides: TGTGCCAGCAGTGACGAGACAGGGGGTGTAATGGATACGCAGTATTTT. Protein: CASSDETGGVMDTQYF.

The chain recombines TRBV2 with TRBJ2-2; 11 bases are a match to TRBD1. Germline assignment: CDR1 SNHLY and CDR2 FYNNEI. After removal of 5 bases from V and 5 bases from J, the junction contained 4 bases not matched to a gene. There are 15 residues in the CDR3. CDR3 loop: CASSTGTGGTGELFF. The CDR3, as DNA: TGTGCCAGCAGTACCGGGACAGGGGGTACCGGGGAGCTGTTTTTT.

The chain joins TRBV5-4 to TRBJ1-3, with a weak D call TRBD1 (5 bases). The V end lost 2 bases, the J end lost 3 bases, and 18 bases lay between the germline ends. From germline, CDR1 is SGHNT and CDR2 YYREEE (reference sequence). This CDR3 has 17 residues. In DNA, the CDR3 is TGTGCCAGCAGCTTAAGCCAGGGAGGGGTTAGTGGAAACACCATATATTTT. This gives the protein CASSLSQGGVSGNTIYF.

This chain joins TRBV2 and TRBJ2-1; a possible D gene is TRBD1 (5 bases). Germline CDR1 is SNHLY and CDR2 is FYNNEI. The CDR3 runs 13 residues. V lost 6 bases, J lost 9 bases, and 15 bases lay in between. CDR3 nucleotides: TGTGCCAGCAGGAATTCTCCAAGGGGTGAGCAGTTCTTC. The encoded protein is CASRNSPRGEQFF. Full variable domain (rest looked up from reference TRBV2 and TRBJ2-1): EPEVTQTPSHQVTQMGQEVILRCVPISNHLYFYWYRQILGQKVEFLVSFYNNEISEKSEIFDDQFSVERPDGSNFTLKIRSTKLEDSAMYFCASRNSPRGEQFFGPGTRLTVL.

V gene TRBV6-5 combines with J gene TRBJ1-4; 8 bases are shared with TRBD1. Per the germline V gene, CDR1 is MNHEY and CDR2 is SVGAGI. This CDR3 comprises 16 residues. The V and J ends lost 2 bases and 5 bases, in that order; junction bases with no gene match: 7. The CDR3 nucleotides read TGTGCCAGCAGTTACACCTGGACAGGGCAAAATGAAAAACTGTTTTTT. This codes for CASSYTWTGQNEKLFF.

The chain couples TRBV6-1 to TRBJ2-7; 7 bases match TRBD1. The CDR3 covers 14 residues. V shed 2 bases, J shed 3 bases, and the junction held 4 bases outside the gene matches. Looked up from germline, CDR1 is MNHNS and CDR2 is SASEGT. DNA of the CDR3: TGTGCCAGCAGTGAATCGGGACAGTACTACGAGCAGTACTTC. Translating gives CASSESGQYYEQYF.

The chain has TRBV10-3 and TRBJ2-1, with D possibly TRBD2 on 6 matching bases. The germline V gene has CDR1 ENHRY and CDR2 SYGVKD. The V end lost 5 bases, the J end lost 4 bases, and 12 bases lay between the germline ends. This CDR3 region has 14 residues. CDR3 nucleotides: TGTGCCATCAGTCCTAGCGCGGAATACAATGAGCAGTTCTTC. This translates into CAISPSAEYNEQFF.

The genes are TRBV18 and TRBJ2-1, with D perhaps matching TRBD2 (7 bases). The length of the CDR3 is 12 residues. With 2 bases removed from V and 15 bases from J, the gap between germline ends came to 14 bases. Per germline, CDR1 KGHSH and CDR2 LQKENI. For the CDR3, the DNA is TGTGCCAGCTCACCAAGGGGGGGAGGACTGTTCTTC. Encoded protein: CASSPRGGGLFF.

V and J are TRBV15 and TRBJ1-1; D remains unclear. In germline, CDR1 is LNHNV, CDR2 YYDKDF (reference sequence). The CDR3 runs to 14 residues. V was trimmed by 1 base and J by 4 bases, leaving 10 bases between them. CDR3 loop: CATSRVEGRTEAFF. DNA of the CDR3: TGTGCCACCAGCAGAGTAGAGGGCCGCACTGAAGCTTTCTTT.

The rearrangement joins TRBV2 to TRBJ1-4; possible D gene TRBD1, 6 bases. Germline loops: CDR1 SNHLY, CDR2 FYNNEI. V was trimmed by 6 bases and J by 0 bases, leaving 14 bases between them. This CDR3 contains 16 residues. The CDR3 DNA reads as TGTGCCAGCAGACCGGGACACCTTGCAACTAATGAAAAACTGTTTTTT. Translating it yields CASRPGHLATNEKLFF. The full variable domain, its missing parts supplied by reference TRBV2 and TRBJ1-4, is EPEVTQTPSHQVTQMGQEVILRCVPISNHLYFYWYRQILGQKVEFLVSFYNNEISEKSEIFDDQFSVERPDGSNFTLKIRSTKLEDSAMYFCASRPGHLATNEKLFFGSGTQLSVL.